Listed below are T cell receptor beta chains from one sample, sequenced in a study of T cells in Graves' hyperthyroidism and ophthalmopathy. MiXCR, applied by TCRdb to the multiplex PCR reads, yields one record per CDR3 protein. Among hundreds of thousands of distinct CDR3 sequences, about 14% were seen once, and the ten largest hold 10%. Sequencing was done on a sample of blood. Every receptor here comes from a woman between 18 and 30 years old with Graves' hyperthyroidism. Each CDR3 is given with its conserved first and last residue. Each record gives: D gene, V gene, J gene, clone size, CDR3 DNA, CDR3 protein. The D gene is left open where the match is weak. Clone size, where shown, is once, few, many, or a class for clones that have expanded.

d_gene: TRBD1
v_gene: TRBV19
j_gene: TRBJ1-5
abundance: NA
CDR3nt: TGTGCCAGTAGTATAACAGGGGGCGAGGATCAGCCCCAGCATTTT
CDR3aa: CASSITGGEDQPQHF

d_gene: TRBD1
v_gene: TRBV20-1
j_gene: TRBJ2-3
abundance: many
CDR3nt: TGCAGTGCTAGTGATGACAGGGCCACAGATACGCAGTATTTT
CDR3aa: CSASDDRATDTQYF

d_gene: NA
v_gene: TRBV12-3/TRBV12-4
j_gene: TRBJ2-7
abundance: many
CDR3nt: TGTGCCAGCAGTCCCCGGGACGTTCTCTACGAGCAGTACTTC
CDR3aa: CASSPRDVLYEQYF

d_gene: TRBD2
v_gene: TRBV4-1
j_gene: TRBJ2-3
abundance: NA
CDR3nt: TGCGCCAGCAGCCATGGACTAGCTCAGAGCACAGATACGCAGTATTTT
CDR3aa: CASSHGLAQSTDTQYF

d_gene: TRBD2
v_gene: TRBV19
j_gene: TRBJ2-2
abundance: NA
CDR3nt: TGTGCCAGTAGTCTGACTAGCGGGTACGCGAACACCGGGGAGCTGTTTTTT
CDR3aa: CASSLTSGYANTGELFF

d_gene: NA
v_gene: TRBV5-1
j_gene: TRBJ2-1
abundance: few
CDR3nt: TGCGCCAGCAGCTGGGGTCCGGGAGCATCCAATGAGCAGTTCTTC
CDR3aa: CASSWGPGASNEQFF

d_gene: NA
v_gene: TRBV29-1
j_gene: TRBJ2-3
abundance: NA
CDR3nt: TGCAGCGTTGAAATTCCCCATTTTTGGGGGGTGGGCCTTCCCGGCGCAGATACGCAGTATTTT
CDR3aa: CSVEIPHFWGVGLPGADTQYF

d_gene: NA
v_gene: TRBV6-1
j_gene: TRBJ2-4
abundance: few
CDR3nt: TGTGCCAGCAGTCTAGCCGAACAGGGACCAATTCAGTACTTC
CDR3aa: CASSLAEQGPIQYF

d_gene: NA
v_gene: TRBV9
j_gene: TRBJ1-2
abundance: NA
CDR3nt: TGTGCCAGCAGCGTCGGTCAGTTCACAGGGATTTATGGCTACACCTTC
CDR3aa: CASSVGQFTGIYGYTF

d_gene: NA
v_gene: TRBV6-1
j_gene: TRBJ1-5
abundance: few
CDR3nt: TGTGCCAGCAGTGAAGTTTTAGGACTTTATAGCAATCAGCCCCAGCATTTT
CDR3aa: CASSEVLGLYSNQPQHF

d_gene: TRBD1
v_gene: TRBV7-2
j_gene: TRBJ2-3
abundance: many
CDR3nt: TGTGCCAGCAGCTTAAAGTGGGGGACAGACTACACAGATACGCAGTATTTT
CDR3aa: CASSLKWGTDYTDTQYF

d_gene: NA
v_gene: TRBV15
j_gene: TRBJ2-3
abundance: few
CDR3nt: TGTGCCACCAGCAGAGATATGGGGGACCCGCAGTATTTT
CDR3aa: CATSRDMGDPQYF

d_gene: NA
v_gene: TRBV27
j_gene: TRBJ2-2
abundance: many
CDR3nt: TGTGCCAGCAGTTTACGTGGGACCGGGGAGCTGTTTTTT
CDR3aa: CASSLRGTGELFF

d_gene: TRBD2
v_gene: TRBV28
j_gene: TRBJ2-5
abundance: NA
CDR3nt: TGTGCCAGCAGTTTATGGGGGGGCGGGGGGTATGAAGAGACCCAGTACTTC
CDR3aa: CASSLWGGGGYEETQYF

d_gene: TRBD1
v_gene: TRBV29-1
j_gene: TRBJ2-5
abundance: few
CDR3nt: TGCAGCGTTGAAGGGCAGGGGGAGTTGGAGACCCAGTACTTC
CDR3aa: CSVEGQGELETQYF

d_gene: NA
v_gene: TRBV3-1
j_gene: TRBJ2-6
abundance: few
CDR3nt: TGTGCCAGCAGCCGGAGGGCCCTCGCTGGGGCCAACGTCCTGACTTTC
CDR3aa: CASSRRALAGANVLTF

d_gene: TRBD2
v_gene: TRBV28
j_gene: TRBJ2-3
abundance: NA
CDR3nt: TGTGCCAGCAGTTTACTGCTGGCTAGCGGTTCTAGCACAGATACGCAGTATTTT
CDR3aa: CASSLLLASGSSTDTQYF